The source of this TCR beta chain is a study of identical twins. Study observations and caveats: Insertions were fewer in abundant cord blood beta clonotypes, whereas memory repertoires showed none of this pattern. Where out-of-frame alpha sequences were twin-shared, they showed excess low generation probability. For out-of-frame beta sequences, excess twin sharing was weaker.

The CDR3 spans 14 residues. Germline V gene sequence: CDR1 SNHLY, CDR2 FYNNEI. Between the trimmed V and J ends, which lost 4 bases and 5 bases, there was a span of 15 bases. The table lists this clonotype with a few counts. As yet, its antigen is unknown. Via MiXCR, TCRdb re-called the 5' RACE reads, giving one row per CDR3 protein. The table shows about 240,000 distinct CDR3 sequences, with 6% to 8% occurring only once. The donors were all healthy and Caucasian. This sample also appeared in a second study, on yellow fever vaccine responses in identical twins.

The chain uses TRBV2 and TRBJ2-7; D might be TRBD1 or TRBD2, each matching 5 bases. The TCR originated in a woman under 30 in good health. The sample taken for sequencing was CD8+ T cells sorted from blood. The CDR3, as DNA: TGTGCCAGCAGTGTCTGGGACGGAGTCGACGAGCAGTACTTC. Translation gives CASSVWDGVDEQYF.